This record concerns one TCR beta chain sequence. The antigen remains undetermined. This record belongs to a study of cytomegalovirus exposure and HLA in healthy donors. It was with 60 Vbeta and 13 Jbeta primers that the PCR ran. Sequencing used immunoSEQ multiplex PCR; TCRdb keeps in-frame clones, though not all of them. Of 120,000 or so clones in the sample, about 80% were seen once. Between the trimmed V and J ends, which lost 6 bases and 2 bases, there was a span of 16 bases. The CDR3 has 15 amino acids. Whole-study findings and limits: Most TCR sequences proved rare, with some public TCRs found in many donors.

The receptor was derived from a woman aged 60-75 years in good health and CMV-seropositive. What was sequenced was PBMCs. This sequence joins TRBV23-1 and TRBJ1-1, with D unclear. TRBV23-1 is an open reading frame whose function is uncertain. This chain's CDR3 is CASSPGSLFNTEAFF. The CDR3 DNA reads as TGCGCCAGCAGCCCGGGTTCACTGTTCAACACTGAAGCTTTCTTT.